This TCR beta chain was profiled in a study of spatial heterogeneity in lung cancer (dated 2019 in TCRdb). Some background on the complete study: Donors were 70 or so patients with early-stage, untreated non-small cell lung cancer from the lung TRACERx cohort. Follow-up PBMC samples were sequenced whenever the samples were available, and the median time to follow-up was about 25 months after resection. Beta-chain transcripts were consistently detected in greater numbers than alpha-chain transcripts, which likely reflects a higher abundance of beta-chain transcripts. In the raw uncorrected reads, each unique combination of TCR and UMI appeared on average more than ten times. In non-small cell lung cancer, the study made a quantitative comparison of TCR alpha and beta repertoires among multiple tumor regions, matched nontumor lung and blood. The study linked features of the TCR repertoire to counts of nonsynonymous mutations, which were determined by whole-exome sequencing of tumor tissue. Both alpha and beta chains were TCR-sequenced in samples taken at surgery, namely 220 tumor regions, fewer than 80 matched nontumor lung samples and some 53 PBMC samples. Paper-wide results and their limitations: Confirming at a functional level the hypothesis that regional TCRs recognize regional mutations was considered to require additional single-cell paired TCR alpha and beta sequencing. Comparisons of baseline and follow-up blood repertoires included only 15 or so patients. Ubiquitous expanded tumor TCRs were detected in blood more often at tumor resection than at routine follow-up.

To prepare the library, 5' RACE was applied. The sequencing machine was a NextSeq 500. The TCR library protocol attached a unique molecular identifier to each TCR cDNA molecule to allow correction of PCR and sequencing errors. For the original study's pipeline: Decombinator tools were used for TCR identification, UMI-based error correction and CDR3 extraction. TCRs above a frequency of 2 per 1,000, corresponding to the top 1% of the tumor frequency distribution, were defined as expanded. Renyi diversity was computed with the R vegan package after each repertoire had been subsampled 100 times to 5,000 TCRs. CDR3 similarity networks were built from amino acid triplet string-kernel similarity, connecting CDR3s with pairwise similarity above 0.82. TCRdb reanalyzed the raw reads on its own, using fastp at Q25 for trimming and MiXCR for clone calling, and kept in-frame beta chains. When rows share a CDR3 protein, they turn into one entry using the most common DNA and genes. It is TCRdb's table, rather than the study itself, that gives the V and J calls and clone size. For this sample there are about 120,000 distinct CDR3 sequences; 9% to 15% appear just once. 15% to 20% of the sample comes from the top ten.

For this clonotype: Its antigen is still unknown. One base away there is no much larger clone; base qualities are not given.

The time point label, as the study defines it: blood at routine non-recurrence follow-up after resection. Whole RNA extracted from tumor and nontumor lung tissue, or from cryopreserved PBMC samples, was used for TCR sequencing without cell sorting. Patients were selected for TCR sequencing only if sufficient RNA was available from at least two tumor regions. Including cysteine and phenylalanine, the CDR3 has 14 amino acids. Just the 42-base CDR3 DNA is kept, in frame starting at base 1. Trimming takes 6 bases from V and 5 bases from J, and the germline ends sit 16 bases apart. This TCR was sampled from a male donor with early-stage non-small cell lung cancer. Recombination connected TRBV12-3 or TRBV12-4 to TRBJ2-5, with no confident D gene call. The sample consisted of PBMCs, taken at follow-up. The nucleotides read TGTGCCAGCAGCCCAGAGCTAGTGGTGGAGACCCAGTACTTC. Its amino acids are CASSPELVVETQYF.